These T cell receptor beta chains were read from a single sample in a study of OX40 agonist ivuxolimab in advanced cancers. The protocol was immunoSEQ multiplex PCR, while the TCRdb copy is restricted to in-frame clones and leaves out a portion. The table records about 100,000 clones, around 91% of them present only once. This material consisted of CD4+ or CD8+ T cells sorted from blood, taken in a trial of the OX40 agonist ivuxolimab. The receptor set was obtained from an adult with an advanced solid tumor such as melanoma, head and neck, liver or kidney cancer. Both conserved end residues are part of each CDR3. The D gene is left open where the match is weak. Rows may omit the clone size; those that give it use once, few, many or a size class.

clone size: NA
J gene: TRBJ1-2
D gene: NA
V gene: TRBV7-2
CDR3 protein: CASSLGGRGYTF
CDR3 DNA: TGTGCCAGCAGCTTGGGGGGCCGTGGCTACACCTTC

clone size: once
J gene: TRBJ1-1
D gene: NA
V gene: TRBV7-8
CDR3 protein: CASSPNQDRARAFF
CDR3 DNA: TGTGCCAGCAGCCCCAACCAGGACCGCGCCCGAGCTTTCTTT

clone size: NA
J gene: TRBJ2-5
D gene: TRBD2
V gene: TRBV4-2
CDR3 protein: CASSQWGPERELRETQYF
CDR3 DNA: TGTGCCAGCAGCCAATGGGGACCCGAGCGGGAGTTACGGGAGACCCAGTACTTC

clone size: once
J gene: TRBJ2-3
D gene: NA
V gene: TRBV7-2
CDR3 protein: CASRRDYSTDTQYF
CDR3 DNA: TGTGCCAGCAGGCGGGATTATTCCACAGATACGCAGTATTTT

clone size: NA
J gene: TRBJ1-1
D gene: NA
V gene: TRBV19
CDR3 protein: CASSIEDNTEAFF
CDR3 DNA: TGTGCCAGTAGTATAGAGGATAACACTGAAGCTTTCTTT

clone size: NA
J gene: TRBJ2-1
D gene: TRBD1
V gene: TRBV28
CDR3 protein: CASSFALTFRGPSEQFF
CDR3 DNA: TGTGCCAGCAGTTTTGCCCTAACCTTCAGGGGGCCTAGTGAGCAGTTCTTC

clone size: NA
J gene: TRBJ1-1
D gene: TRBD1
V gene: TRBV7-9
CDR3 protein: CASSIGTGIAAFF
CDR3 DNA: TGTGCCAGCAGCATCGGGACAGGGATAGCAGCTTTCTTT

clone size: NA
J gene: TRBJ1-2
D gene: NA
V gene: TRBV15
CDR3 protein: CATSRESRQPTGYTF
CDR3 DNA: TGTGCCACCAGCAGAGAATCCAGGCAGCCTACAGGCTACACCTTC

clone size: once
J gene: TRBJ1-3
D gene: NA
V gene: TRBV7-2
CDR3 protein: CASSLGPTRLDTIYF
CDR3 DNA: TGTGCCAGCAGCTTAGGGCCCACGAGGTTGGACACCATATATTTT

clone size: few
J gene: TRBJ1-2
D gene: TRBD1
V gene: TRBV30
CDR3 protein: CAWTYKGLQGAGYTF
CDR3 DNA: TGTGCCTGGACCTACAAAGGGTTACAGGGGGCTGGCTACACCTTC

clone size: once
J gene: TRBJ1-1
D gene: NA
V gene: TRBV19
CDR3 protein: CASSTGQPHLGSEAFF
CDR3 DNA: TGTGCCAGTAGTACCGGACAGCCCCACTTGGGATCTGAAGCTTTCTTT

clone size: NA
J gene: TRBJ2-1
D gene: NA
V gene: TRBV30
CDR3 protein: CAWSRGSSYNEQFF
CDR3 DNA: TGTGCCTGGAGCCGAGGGAGCTCCTACAATGAGCAGTTCTTC

clone size: NA
J gene: TRBJ2-1
D gene: TRBD2
V gene: TRBV7-2
CDR3 protein: CASSPTSGRNGNEQFF
CDR3 DNA: TGTGCCAGCAGCCCGACTAGCGGGAGGAACGGGAATGAGCAGTTCTTC

clone size: NA
J gene: TRBJ2-6
D gene: TRBD2
V gene: TRBV2
CDR3 protein: CASRFRRISGGDSGANVLTF
CDR3 DNA: TGTGCCAGCAGATTCCGACGAATTAGCGGGGGCGACTCTGGGGCCAACGTCCTGACTTTC

clone size: NA
J gene: TRBJ1-5
D gene: NA
V gene: TRBV4-1
CDR3 protein: CASSQGDVRGKALYSNQPQHF
CDR3 DNA: TGCGCCAGCAGCCAAGGAGATGTTAGGGGGAAGGCCCTCTATAGCAATCAGCCCCAGCATTTT

clone size: NA
J gene: TRBJ2-3
D gene: TRBD2
V gene: TRBV7-9
CDR3 protein: CASSPGLAGGTDTQYF
CDR3 DNA: TGTGCCAGCAGCCCGGGACTAGCGGGGGGCACAGATACGCAGTATTTT

clone size: NA
J gene: TRBJ1-3
D gene: NA
V gene: TRBV30
CDR3 protein: CACLRTVLGNTIYF
CDR3 DNA: TGTGCCTGTCTCAGGACAGTCCTTGGAAACACCATATATTTT